Reported below is one T cell receptor (beta chain). Antigen unknown. Other nucleotide sequences in the sample specify the same CDR3. These data originate in a study of shared clonotypes between healthy human individuals. V was clipped by 0 bases and J by 3 bases, with 8 bases between them. Germline V gene data show CDR1 as MNHEY and CDR2 as SVGAGI. This CDR3 is 14 amino acids long. Study observations and caveats: Relative to clonotypes present in all four donors, those not shared had lower generation probabilities.

Assay execution proceeded at the deep level. TCRdb keeps only in-frame clones here, not all; method: immunoSEQ multiplex PCR. The sample holds approximately 620,000 clones; more than 95% are singletons and the top ten take less than 0.065%. Sequencing input: naive CD4+ T cells sorted from blood. Noted subset: CD45RA+ positively selected. This TCR was sampled from a woman in her 30s in good health. The chain joins TRBV6-5 to TRBJ2-5, with D perhaps given as TRBD1 or TRBD2 (6 bases each). CDR3 region: CASSYSGGKETQYF. The DNA for the CDR3 is TGTGCCAGCAGTTACTCAGGGGGGAAAGAGACCCAGTACTTC.